This T cell receptor beta chain stems from a study of blood T cell repertoires in COVID-19. Libraries were prepared by immunoSEQ multiplex PCR; TCRdb keeps only in-frame clonotypes and omits some of them. The profile shows under 75,000 clones, approximately 80% of them singletons. V lost 4 bases, J lost 1 base, and 5 bases stayed unmatched. CDR1 is SGHRS, CDR2 YFSETQ, per germline. CDR3 length: 15 amino acids. The V and J genes are TRBV5-1 and TRBJ2-1; 7 bases are a match to TRBD1. Sequences were obtained from peripheral blood. The TCR originated in a man aged 55 to 70 with acute or convalescent COVID-19. In nucleotides, the CDR3 is TGCGCCAGCAGCAATACAGGGGTGTCCTACAATGAGCAGTTCTTC. Translation: CASSNTGVSYNEQFF.